The present entry profiles one TCR beta chain with its context. This clone has only a few counts. Its cognate antigen has yet to be identified. No base quality values were provided; no much bigger clone lies one nucleotide off. The library was made by the immunoSEQ multiplex PCR assay. RNA was extracted from all samples and reverse transcribed into cDNA as template for TCR sequencing. First-strand cDNA was synthesized with SuperScript III using a 2:1 mix of oligo-dT and random hexamers. A synthetic immune receptor repertoire was used to gauge amplification bias, and whatever bias remained was removed computationally. As for how the authors treated the data: After raw reads were preprocessed to remove errors, the CDR3 was defined following IMGT conventions as running from the conserved cysteine to phenylalanine. To get clonality, Shannon entropy was normalized by log2 of the number of productive unique TCRs and the result was subtracted from 1. Whether scalp clones were CD4 or CD8 was inferred by matching scalp TCRbeta sequences against CD4 and CD8 repertoires sorted from blood. TCRdb carries this immuneACCESS record with in-frame sequences only. Its versions omit some clonotypes, under half of them owing to an unresolved V gene in the studies checked, with the rest unexplained. The V and J calls and the clone size are those of that table, but D and trimming were determined from the DNA. The sample contains about 150,000 clones, about 60% of them found a single time. The top ten hold under 7.5% of the sample.

This sample was taken from a study of CD8+ T cells in alopecia areata (dated by TCRdb to about 2018). Regarding the research as a whole: The treated patients took part in an open-label pilot trial in which moderate-to-severe alopecia areata was treated with oral tofacitinib at 5 to 10 mg twice daily. Tofacitinib was administered for 6 to 18 months, and 6 months of follow-up off drug were then conducted to assess delayed response and recurrence. In both human patients and the C3H/HeJ mouse model, the study applied high-throughput TCRbeta sequencing to look at T cell clonal expansion in alopecia areata. Human TCRbeta sequencing covered scalp tissue and sorted CD4+ and CD8+ peripheral blood T cells from patchy and totalis/universalis alopecia areata patients and healthy controls. Patients on tofacitinib were biopsied at baseline and after 4 and 24 weeks of treatment, and several of the patients also had a later scalp biopsy. Scalp clonality was compared among normal scalp (n=4), patchy alopecia areata scalp (n=8), and alopecia totalis/universalis scalp (n=8). The RNA source kit depended on sample type: the PAXgene miRNA kit for fixed scalp, the miRNeasy kit for PBMCs, and the RNeasy kit for mouse skin. Amplification of TCRbeta CDR3 regions was done by immunoSEQ multiplex PCR using 35 Vbeta forward primers and 13 Jbeta reverse primers.

The sample's time point label, decoded: baseline before oral tofacitinib. Lesional scalp punch biopsies and peripheral blood were obtained from alopecia areata patients. PBMCs were isolated by density centrifugation and stained for CD3, CD4 and CD8, and CD4+ and CD8+ T cells were sorted on a FACSAria. Findings and caveats that apply to the study as a whole: Compared with normal scalp, lesional scalp had higher clonality and more expanded CD8+ clones, particularly in alopecia totalis/universalis, a pattern that suggests antigenic drive. Unlike mouse skin, which is dominated by gammadelta T cells, normal human skin has resident alphabeta T cells that are also sequenced, and this complicates analysis of the scalp TCR repertoire. Shared TCR sequences between patients were less evident than in mice, which may be partly attributable to HLA diversity in the patient population.

The CDR3 numbers 14 residues from cysteine through phenylalanine. CDR3 DNA only is kept here, 42 bases in frame from base 1. The germline V gene provides CDR1 SQVTM and CDR2 ANQGSEA. Germline trimming amounts to 8 bases on V and 0 bases on J, with 7 as the count of junction bases outside the gene matches. This receptor was taken from a human donor with alopecia areata. Here the chain combines TRBV29-1 and TRBJ2-1; 7 central nucleotides agree with TRBD2. The sample in question was CD4+ T cells sorted from blood, obtained at week 0. The sequenced DNA is TGCAGCATAAGAAGCGGGGTCTCCTACAATGAGCAGTTCTTC. Its protein is CSIRSGVSYNEQFF.